Here is one TCR beta chain with its context. Only in-frame clones appear in the TCRdb table, and some are missing; sequencing was by immunoSEQ multiplex PCR. This sample yields 80,000 to 100,000 clones, of which roughly 90% are seen a single time; more than 5.5% belongs to the top ten. These data come from a study of OX40 agonist ivuxolimab in advanced cancers. V dropped 4 bases and J dropped 5 bases, with 6 bases sitting between them. Per germline, CDR1 SGHTS and CDR2 YDEGEE. The CDR3 extends over 11 amino acids. The sample in question was CD4+ or CD8+ T cells sorted from blood, obtained in a trial of the OX40 agonist ivuxolimab. The clonotype was recovered from an adult with an advanced solid tumor such as melanoma, head and neck, liver or kidney cancer. The chain combines TRBV5-8 with TRBJ2-5; D remains unclear. The DNA of the CDR3 is TGTGCCAGCAGCCCGGGCGAGACCCAGTACTTC. Amino acid sequence: CASSPGETQYF.